This record looks at one T cell receptor (beta chain) sequence and its context. This specimen belongs to a study of blood T cell repertoires in COVID-19. Study-level information: Samples came from the United States, Italy and Spain, spanning acute and convalescent COVID-19. T cells, B-cell-depleted T cells, or PBMCs supplied cDNA or gDNA.

Recruits, aged roughly 18 to 89 years, lived in under 25 US areas. Cohort 3 recovery required two negative PCRs, clearance, or symptom resolution. Sequenced by immunoSEQ multiplex PCR; TCRdb stores in-frame clones only, minus some. The profile shows a few hundred thousand clones, about 87% of them singletons. The CDR3 consists of 13 residues. Germline values: CDR1 SGHNT, CDR2 YYREEE (reference sequence). V was clipped by 5 bases and J by 4 bases, with 12 bases between them. The clonotype originates from a woman aged 18-29 years who had recovered from COVID-19. Sequenced: PBMCs or T cells enriched from blood (not recorded which). The chain employs TRBV5-4 and TRBJ1-2; perhaps TRBD1 as D (6 bases). The CDR3 sequence is CASSRTGSYGYTF. The CDR3, as DNA: TGTGCCAGCAGTCGAACAGGGAGCTATGGCTACACCTTC.